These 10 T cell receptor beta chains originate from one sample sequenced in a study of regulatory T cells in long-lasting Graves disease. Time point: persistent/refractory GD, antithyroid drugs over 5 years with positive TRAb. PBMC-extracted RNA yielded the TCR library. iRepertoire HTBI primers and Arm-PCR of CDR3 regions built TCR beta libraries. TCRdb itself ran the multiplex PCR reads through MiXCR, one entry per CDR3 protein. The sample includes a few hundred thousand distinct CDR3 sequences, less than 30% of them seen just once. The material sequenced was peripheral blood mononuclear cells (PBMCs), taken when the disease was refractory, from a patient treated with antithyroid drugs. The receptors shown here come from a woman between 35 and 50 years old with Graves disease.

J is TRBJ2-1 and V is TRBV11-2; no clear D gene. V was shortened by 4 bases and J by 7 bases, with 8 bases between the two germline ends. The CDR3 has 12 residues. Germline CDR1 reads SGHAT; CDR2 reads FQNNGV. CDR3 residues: CASSYGQNEQFF. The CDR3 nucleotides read TGTGCCAGCAGCTACGGGCAAAATGAGCAGTTCTTC.

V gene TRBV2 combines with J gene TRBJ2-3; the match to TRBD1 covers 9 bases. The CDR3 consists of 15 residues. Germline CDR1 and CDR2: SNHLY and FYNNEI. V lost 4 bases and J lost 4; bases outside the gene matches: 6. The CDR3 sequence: CASSGTGADSDTQYF. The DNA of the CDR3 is TGTGCCAGCAGTGGGACAGGGGCGGATTCAGATACGCAGTATTTT.

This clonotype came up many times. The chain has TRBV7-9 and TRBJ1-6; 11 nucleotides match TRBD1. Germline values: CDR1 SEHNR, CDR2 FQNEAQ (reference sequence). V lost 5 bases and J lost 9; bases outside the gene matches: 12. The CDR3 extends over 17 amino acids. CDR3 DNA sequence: TGTGCCAGCAGCCCAGGGATGTGGACAGGGGGCCTTTCACCCCTCCACTTT. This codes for CASSPGMWTGGLSPLHF. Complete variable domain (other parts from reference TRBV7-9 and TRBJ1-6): DTGVSQNPRHKITKRGQNVTFRCDPISEHNRLYWYRQTLGQGPEFLTYFQNEAQLEKSRLLSDRFSAERPKGSFSTLEIQRTEQGDSAMYLCASSPGMWTGGLSPLHFGNGTRLTVT.

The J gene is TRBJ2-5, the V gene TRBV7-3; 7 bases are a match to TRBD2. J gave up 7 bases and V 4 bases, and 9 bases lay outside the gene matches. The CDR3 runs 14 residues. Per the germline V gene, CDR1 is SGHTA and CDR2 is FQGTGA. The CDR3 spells CASSSTGGRGTQYF. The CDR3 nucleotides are TGTGCCAGCAGCTCGACCGGCGGGAGAGGGACCCAGTACTTC.

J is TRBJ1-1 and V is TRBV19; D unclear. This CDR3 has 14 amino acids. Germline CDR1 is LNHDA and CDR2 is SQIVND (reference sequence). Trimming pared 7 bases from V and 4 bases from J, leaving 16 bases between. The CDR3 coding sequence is TGTGCCAGTATCAAAGGCCTACCGGGCACTGAAGCTTTCTTT. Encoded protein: CASIKGLPGTEAFF.

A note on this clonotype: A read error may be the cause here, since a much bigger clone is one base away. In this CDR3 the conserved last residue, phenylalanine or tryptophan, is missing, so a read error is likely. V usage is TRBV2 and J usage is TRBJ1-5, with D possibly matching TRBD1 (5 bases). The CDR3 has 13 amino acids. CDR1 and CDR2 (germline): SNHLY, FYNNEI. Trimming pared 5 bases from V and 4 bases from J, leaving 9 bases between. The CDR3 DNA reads TGTGCCAGCAGTCAGAACAGGAATCAGCCCCAGCATCTT. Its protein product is CASSQNRNQPQHL.

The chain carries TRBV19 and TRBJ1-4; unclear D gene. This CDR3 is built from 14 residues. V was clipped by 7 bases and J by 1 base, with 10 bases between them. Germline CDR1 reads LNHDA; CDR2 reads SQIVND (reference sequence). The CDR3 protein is CASNRGGTNEKLFF. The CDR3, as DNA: TGTGCCAGTAACCGGGGAGGAACTAATGAAAAACTGTTTTTT.

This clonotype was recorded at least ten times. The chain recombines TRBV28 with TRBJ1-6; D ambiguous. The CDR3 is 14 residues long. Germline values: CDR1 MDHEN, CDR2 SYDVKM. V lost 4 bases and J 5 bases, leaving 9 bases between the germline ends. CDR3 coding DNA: TGTGCCAGCAGTTACAAGGGTCATAATTCACCCCTCCACTTT. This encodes CASSYKGHNSPLHF.

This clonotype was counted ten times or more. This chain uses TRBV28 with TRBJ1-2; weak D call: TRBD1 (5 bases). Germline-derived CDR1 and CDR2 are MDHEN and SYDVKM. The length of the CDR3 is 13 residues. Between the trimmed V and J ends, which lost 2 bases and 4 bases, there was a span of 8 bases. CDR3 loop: CASSLPGLYGYTF. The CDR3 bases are TGTGCCAGCAGTTTACCAGGGCTCTATGGCTACACCTTC.

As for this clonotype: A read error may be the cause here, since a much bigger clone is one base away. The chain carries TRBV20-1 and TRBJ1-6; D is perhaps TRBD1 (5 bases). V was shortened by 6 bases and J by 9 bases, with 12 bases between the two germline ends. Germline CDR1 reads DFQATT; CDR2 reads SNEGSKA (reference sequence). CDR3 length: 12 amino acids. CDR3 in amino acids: CSAGDWGSPLHF. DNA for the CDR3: TGCAGTGCGGGGGATTGGGGTTCACCCCTCCACTTT.